This T cell receptor beta chain was retrieved from a study of regulatory T cells in long-lasting Graves disease. Overall study results and limits: TRBV28, TRBJ1-2 and TRBJ2-5 emerged as the favored segments in persistent disease. With some 2,800 shared public clonotypes, persistent patients exceeded new patients, who shared just over 950.

This clonotype was recorded at least ten times. Its antigen is unidentified. Germline V gene lookup returns CDR1 GTSNPN and CDR2 SVGIG (reference sequence). The V gene lost 2 bases and the J gene lost 0 bases, with 7 bases spanning the gap. The CDR3 runs 13 residues. Time point defined: newly diagnosed GD, antithyroid drugs for less than 3 months. Researchers made the TCR library from RNA that was extracted from PBMCs. Relying on iRepertoire HTBI primers and Arm-PCR of CDR3 regions, the team built TCR beta libraries. TCRdb re-derived calls from the multiplex PCR reads in MiXCR, one entry per CDR3 protein. Among some 340,000 distinct CDR3 sequences, about 12% were seen once, and the ten largest hold over 15%. This same sample was also part of a study on T cells in Graves' hyperthyroidism and ophthalmopathy.

The specimen was peripheral blood mononuclear cells (PBMCs), collected at new diagnosis, from a patient treated with antithyroid drugs. J is TRBJ1-1 and V is TRBV30; unclear D gene. This receptor was obtained from a woman aged 18 to 35 with Graves disease. Here the CDR3 reads CAWSLSLNTEAFF. Written as DNA, the CDR3 is TGTGCCTGGAGTCTCTCCTTGAACACTGAAGCTTTCTTT.